Given below is one TCR beta chain in context. The antigen this receptor binds is unknown. Per-base qualities were not stored, and no clone one base away is much larger. CDR1 SGHTA and CDR2 FQGNSA were looked up in the germline V gene. V is cut back by 3 bases and J by 6 bases, with 5 bases in the junction unmatched. Its CDR3 holds 14 amino acids, cysteine through phenylalanine. Only the CDR3 DNA stays, 42 bases, in frame from base 1. Healthy HIV-negative adults with no recently reported acute infections or vaccinations were included as donors. All donors were Caucasian adults living in Nashville, Tennessee, USA. CD4+ T cells were enriched by magnetic negative selection, after which naive cells were positively selected on CD45RA and the negative fraction was taken as the memory subset. After blood collection by leukapheresis, PBMCs were isolated using Ficoll-Histopaque density gradient centrifugation and then cryopreserved in the vapor phase of liquid nitrogen. Analytical flow cytometry was used to check the purity and quantity of every magnetically sorted T cell population. Genomic DNA was isolated from every sorted fraction and measured by UV absorbance on a Nanodrop 2000c.

Using the deep immunoSEQ assay, multiplex PCR amplified TCR CDR3 regions from genomic DNA. Extracted genomic DNA from each cell subset was spread evenly across all wells of several immunoSEQ 96-well plates, with each plate serving as a replicate. For sorted subsets, 150 to 250 ng of genomic DNA, equivalent to 30,000 or so T cell genomes, went into each replicate PCR. The purified libraries were quantified using a Qubit 3.0 fluorometer, sized with a Bioanalyzer 2100, and then quantified again using the KAPA Library Quantification kit. Every immunoSEQ 96-well plate was sequenced on a separate single-read 150-cycle Illumina NextSeq 550 flow cell. Processing in the source paper ran as follows. Because the immunoSEQ output held only junctional sequences and lacked quality scores, the filtering could not match the filtering applied to full-length reads. To assign V/J genes and CDR3, sequences were annotated using PyIR, a Python wrapper for IgBLAST v1.9, with IMGT germline references. Reads were filtered out if the reads had weak V/J assignments (E-value above 1e-6), no CDR3, stop codons, out-of-frame junctions, or ambiguous translated residues. V3J clonotypes were defined by identical inferred V gene, J gene, and CDR3 amino acid sequence. To compute the percentage overlap between repertoires, the number of shared unique clonotypes was divided by the size of the smaller repertoire. Richness of each repertoire was evaluated using RTK rarefaction, the Chao1 estimator, and Recon v2.1 estimates of unobserved clonotypes. For all TCRbeta clonotypes obtained by the gDNA method from four donors, generation probabilities were computed with OLGA. TCRdb retrieved this table from immuneACCESS and kept in-frame rearrangements only. Not all clones are present; in checked studies, unresolved V genes account for under half, and no reason is known for the remainder. The DNA gave D and trimming, while V, J and clone size come from that table. This sample has about 670,000 clones in its table, and 72% of those were observed once. Under 2% of the sample is held by the ten biggest clonotypes.

The data stem from a study of shared clonotypes between healthy human individuals (TCRdb year 2020). About the investigation overall: A few men and a couple of women, aged 18 to 49 years, made up the cohort. For each donor, three plates each were used for CD4 naive and CD4 memory, two plates were used for CD8 naive, and one plate was used for CD8 memory. To estimate repertoire size and how much clonotypes are shared between individuals, the study performed deep sequencing of blood TCR repertoires from five healthy adults. To increase sequencing depth and limit assay-specific biases, different laboratories used diverse techniques to prepare libraries and sequence TCR repertoires. Between about 0.8 and 9 billion PBMCs per donor were obtained by leukapheresis.

Overall study outcomes, separate from this receptor: Naive subsets generally had larger estimated clonotype richness than memory subsets. Pairwise subsampling indicated that sequencing depth was expected to affect the degree of clonotype sharing among donors. The small number of donors limited the genetic and exposure-history diversity represented. Compared with non-shared clonotypes, clonotypes shared by all four sorted-subset donors had higher generation probabilities. Sampling was restricted to blood, and TCR repertoires in tissue are likely to differ from TCR repertoires in blood. Incomplete sequencing was indicated by rarefaction of sorted-subset datasets, despite the large sequencing depth. Across a handful of donors, around 5% of naive CD4, 3.5% of naive CD8, around 2.1% of memory CD4, and 0.3% to 0.45% of memory CD8 clonotypes were shared.

This TCR was sampled from a woman aged 30 to 39 in good health. Recombination joined TRBV7-2 with TRBJ1-1, with 9 middle bases fitting TRBD1. Material for sequencing was memory CD4+ T cells sorted from blood. Interpreted using the paper, the cell subset or site label stands for: CD45RA-negative fraction. In nucleotides, the sequence is TGTGCCAGCAGCTTTGTACAGGGGGCTGCTGAAGCTTTCTTT. Translated, it reads CASSFVQGAAEAFF.